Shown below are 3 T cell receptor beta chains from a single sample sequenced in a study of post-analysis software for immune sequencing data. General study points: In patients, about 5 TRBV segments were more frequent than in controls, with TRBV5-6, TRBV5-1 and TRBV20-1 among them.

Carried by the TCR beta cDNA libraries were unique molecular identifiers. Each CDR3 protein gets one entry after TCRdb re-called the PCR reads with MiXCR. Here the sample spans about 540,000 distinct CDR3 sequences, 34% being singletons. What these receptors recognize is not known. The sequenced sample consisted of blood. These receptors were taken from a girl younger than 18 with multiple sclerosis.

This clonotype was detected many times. The CDR3 sequence is CASSPGGADTQYF. In DNA, the CDR3 is TGTGCCAGCAGCCCCGGGGGGGCAGATACGCAGTATTTT. This chain links TRBV7-2 with TRBJ2-3; 8 bases map to TRBD2. The germline V gene encodes CDR1 SGHTA and CDR2 FQGNSA. The CDR3 extends over 13 amino acids. With V trimmed by 5 bases and J by 4 bases, 2 bases remained unmatched.

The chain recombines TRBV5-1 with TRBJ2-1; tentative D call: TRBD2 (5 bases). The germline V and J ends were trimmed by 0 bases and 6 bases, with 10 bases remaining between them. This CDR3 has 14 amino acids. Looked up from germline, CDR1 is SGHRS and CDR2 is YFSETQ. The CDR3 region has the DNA TGCGCCAGCAGCTTGGCGACTAAGCGCAATGAGCAGTTCTTC. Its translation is CASSLATKRNEQFF.

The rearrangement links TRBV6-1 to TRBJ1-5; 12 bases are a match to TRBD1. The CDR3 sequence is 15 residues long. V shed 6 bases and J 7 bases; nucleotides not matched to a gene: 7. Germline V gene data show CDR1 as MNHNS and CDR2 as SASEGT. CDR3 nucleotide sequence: TGTGCCAGCAGCCCCGGGACAGGGGGCCAACAGCCCCAGCATTTT. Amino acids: CASSPGTGGQQPQHF.